This T cell receptor beta chain was retrieved from a study of T-cell memory formation after mild COVID-19 (dated by TCRdb to the early 2020s). Regarding the research as a whole: TCR sequence clusters from the two donors were found to be largely donor specific. Two young, previously healthy adult volunteers made up the cohort, one male and one female. In a couple of donors, T-cell clones that expanded and contracted after mild COVID-19 were followed by sequencing TCRalpha and TCRbeta repertoires longitudinally.

The paper's findings and limits, for the study overall: Contracting CD4+ clones appeared mostly in the CM and EM memory subsets, whereas CD8+ clones were enriched in EMRA. Balanced CD4/CD8 phenotypes were observed for clones contracting from day 15 to 85, whereas a bias towards CD4+ was observed for a second wave of clones expanding from day 15 to 37. Some responding clones were detected in pre-infection memory, which suggested that pre-existing cross-reactive memory T cells had joined the SARS-CoV-2 response. SARS-CoV-2 specificity was not confirmed for the second-wave clones peaking on day 37. The study covered only a couple of mild cases, and larger cohorts including severe cases with pre-infection samples were considered necessary.

V loses 2 bases, J loses 3 bases, and the germline ends lie 15 bases apart. Including the terminal cysteine and phenylalanine, the CDR3 comprises 16 residues. CDR3 DNA only is kept here, 48 bases in frame from base 1. According to the germline V gene, CDR1 reads MGHRA and CDR2 reads YSYEKL. As for this clonotype: Its antigen specificity is not known. Base qualities are missing; no much larger clone stands one base away.

Ficoll-Paque density gradient centrifugation was used to isolate PBMCs. Reads for this sample came from an Illumina NovaSeq 6000. TCRalpha and TCRbeta cDNA libraries were constructed by 5'RACE with constant-segment primers, with sample barcodes and unique molecular identifiers being introduced. RNA was extracted from every sample with Trizol reagent. The libraries were amplified in two PCR steps, and the second step added a second sample barcode and Illumina TruSeq adapters. The libraries were sequenced on an Illumina NovaSeq using 2 x 150 bp paired-end reads. Concerning the study's data processing: With migec v1.2.7, reads were demultiplexed and then collapsed into UMI-guided consensus sequences. With mixcr v2.1.11, UMI consensuses were aligned to TRA and TRB V and J templates and assembled into clonotypes. A clonotype was counted as expanded or contracted only when both edgeR and NoisET called the clonotype significant, with the noise models trained on biological replicates. edgeR calls used a false discovery rate-adjusted p below 0.01 and a log2 fold-change threshold of 1. As an exploratory analysis of dynamics, PCA with hierarchical clustering was applied to max-normalized trajectories of the 1000 most abundant clonotypes. Separately sequenced CD4+ and CD8+ repertoires were used to assign a CD4 or CD8 phenotype to each responding clone. TCRdb reworked the public reads: Q25 trimming with fastp, MiXCR clone assembly, productive beta chains retained. Duplicate CDR3 protein sequences are folded into a single record with the most common DNA and genes. For this entry, the V and J calls and clone size follow TCRdb and not the study's own pipeline. For this sample there are 190,000 or so distinct CDR3 sequences; 27% appear just once. The ten largest clones add up to 10% to 12% of the sample.

This clonotype was obtained from an adult woman who had mild COVID-19 (a few samples of this study predate the infection). The sample titles of this study are shuffled in the database, so cell type and time point are left out; the donor was told from shared clones. The rearranged segments are TRBV4-1 and TRBJ2-3, with TRBD2 tentatively as D gene (7 bases match). Sequenced sample: PBMCs or a T cell subset sorted from them (not recorded which). The CDR3 region has the sequence CASSQPRRGGTDTQYF. Read as DNA, the sequence is TGCGCCAGCAGCCAACCTAGAAGGGGGGGGACAGATACGCAGTATTTT.